Listed here are 32 T cell receptor beta chains from one sample, sequenced in a study of cytomegalovirus exposure and HLA in healthy donors. In the PCR, 60 Vbeta and 13 Jbeta primers were used. The protocol was immunoSEQ multiplex PCR, while the TCRdb copy is restricted to in-frame clones and leaves out a portion. This sample has fewer than 70,000 clones, with 68% found just once. Sequencing was carried out using PBMCs. The receptors originated from a woman in her thirties in good health and CMV-seronegative.

This clone appeared a single time. This chain joins TRBV10-3 and TRBJ1-2; no firm D call. The CDR3 has 14 amino acids. Trimming took off 10 bases at V and 8 bases at J, with 23 bases between the two ends. From germline, CDR1 is ENHRY and CDR2 SYGVKD. The CDR3, as DNA: TGTGCCACCCGAGAGGAGTTAGGCTCGGGGGGCTACACCTTC. As protein: CATREELGSGGYTF.

This clone was detected only a few times. CDR3 protein: CASSSKTGVTYNEQFF. CDR3 sequence (DNA): TGTGCCAGCAGTTCCAAAACAGGGGTCACCTACAATGAGCAGTTCTTC. The rearrangement uses TRBV28 and TRBJ2-1, with 7 bases that match TRBD1. The CDR3 is 16 residues long. The V gene's germline CDR1 is MDHEN and CDR2 SYDVKM. V lost 4 bases to trimming and J lost 2 bases; unmatched junction nucleotides: 8.

This rearrangement joins TRBV6-5 to TRBJ2-7; 8 nucleotides line up with TRBD2. From germline, CDR1 is MNHEY and CDR2 SVGAGI. The CDR3 is 15 residues long. With V trimmed by 6 bases and J by 3 bases, 10 bases remained unmatched. This CDR3 is CASRSPGREGYEQYF. CDR3 DNA sequence: TGTGCCAGCAGATCTCCGGGACGGGAGGGCTACGAGCAGTACTTC.

The CDR3 region is CASSLEPLPSYEQYF. CDR3 nucleotide sequence: TGTGCCAGCAGCTTAGAGCCACTTCCTTCCTACGAGCAGTACTTC. The gene calls are TRBV7-8 and TRBJ2-7; no clear D. V was trimmed by 1 base and J by 1 base, leaving 11 bases between them. CDR1 is SGHVS and CDR2 is FQNEAQ in the germline V gene. The CDR3 contains 15 residues.

The genes are TRBV9 and TRBJ1-3; weak D call: TRBD1 (5 bases). The germline CDR1 and CDR2 sequences are SGDLS and YYNGEE. The germline V and J ends were trimmed by 0 bases and 4 bases, with 8 bases remaining between them. This CDR3 is 14 amino acids long. DNA of the CDR3: TGTGCCAGCAGCGTAGGACAGTCAGGAAACACCATATATTTT. Translation gives CASSVGQSGNTIYF.

The chain joins TRBV5-1 to TRBJ2-7; 11 bases fit TRBD1. Per germline, CDR1 SGHRS and CDR2 YFSETQ. The CDR3 is made up of 15 amino acids. With 4 bases clipped from V and 1 base from J, the junction kept 4 bases outside the gene matches. CDR3 in amino acids: CASSGWDRGSYEQYF. CDR3 DNA sequence: TGCGCCAGCAGCGGGTGGGACAGGGGGTCCTACGAGCAGTACTTC.

This chain links TRBV6-1 with TRBJ1-4, with D perhaps TRBD1 (6 bases). The CDR3 is 15 amino acids. Germline CDR1 MNHNS, CDR2 SASEGT. V lost 7 bases and J lost 2, with 14 bases in between. Here the CDR3 DNA reads TGTGCCAGCACAGAACGGGGGGGCACTAATGAAAAACTGTTTTTT. It yields the protein CASTERGGTNEKLFF.

This clone was detected once. The sample carries other DNA sequences with the same CDR3. The rearrangement links TRBV5-1 to TRBJ2-5; D is undetermined. CDR3 length equals 11 residues. Germline V gene lookup returns CDR1 SGHRS and CDR2 YFSETQ. The V end was cut by 4 bases, the J end by 2 bases, with 3 bases between. CDR3 DNA sequence: TGCGCCAGCAGCCTTCAAGAGACCCAGTACTTC. It codes for CASSLQETQYF.

V usage is TRBV7-8 and J usage is TRBJ1-1, with D tentatively TRBD1 (6 bases). CDR1 and CDR2 from the germline V gene are SGHVS and FQNEAQ. This CDR3 has 15 amino acids. Between the trimmed V and J ends, which lost 5 bases and 4 bases, there was a span of 17 bases. The CDR3 DNA follows: TGTGCCAGCAGCCCCCGGGCAGGGGCGCGCACTGAAGCTTTCTTT. It codes for CASSPRAGARTEAFF.

The chain links TRBV19 to TRBJ2-2, with TRBD2 matching over 7 bases. Germline CDR1 LNHDA, CDR2 SQIVND (reference sequence). This CDR3 has 16 amino acids. Trimming took 1 base from V and 4 from J; bases not matched to a gene: 6. The CDR3 here is CASSIAASGTTGELFF. CDR3 DNA: TGTGCCAGTAGTATAGCGGCTAGCGGAACCACCGGGGAGCTGTTTTTT.

The chain is built from TRBV27 and TRBJ2-4, with 14 bases fitting TRBD2. This CDR3 has 18 residues. Germline CDR1 and CDR2: MNHEY and SMNVEV (reference sequence). V lost 2 bases, J lost 3 bases, and 6 bases stayed unmatched. The CDR3 loop reads CASSLVTSGGVGKNIQYF. The CDR3 DNA sequence: TGTGCCAGCAGTTTAGTGACTAGCGGGGGGGTAGGCAAAAACATTCAGTACTTC.

This clone showed up just a few times. V and J are TRBV5-8 and TRBJ1-2; D is ambiguous. V was cut by 4 bases and J by 4 bases, with 5 bases left in between. CDR3 size: 11 residues. CDR1 is SGHTS, CDR2 YDEGEE, per germline. In nucleotides, the CDR3 is TGTGCCAGCAGCCTAGCCTATGGCTACACCTTC. It codes for CASSLAYGYTF.

This chain uses TRBV18 with TRBJ1-5, with D possibly TRBD1 on 5 matching bases. Trimming left V 0 bases short and J 7 bases short, with 10 bases between. The CDR3 has 14 residues. Germline CDR1 KGHSH, CDR2 LQKENI. The CDR3 region is CASSPPSGGQPQHF. As DNA, the CDR3 is TGTGCCAGCTCACCACCGTCCGGGGGGCAGCCCCAGCATTTT.

The chain recombines TRBV9 with TRBJ2-1, with 9 bases that match TRBD1. The germline gives CDR1 SGDLS, CDR2 YYNGEE. There are 18 residues in the CDR3. Trimming cost V 0 bases and J 5 bases; bases outside gene matches: 12. The CDR3 spells CASSVARTGDVRNNEQFF. Here the CDR3 DNA reads TGTGCCAGCAGCGTAGCTCGGACAGGGGACGTTCGTAACAATGAGCAGTTCTTC.

J is TRBJ1-2 and V is TRBV30, with TRBD1 identical over 8 bases. With 2 bases clipped from V and 4 bases from J, the junction kept 3 bases outside the gene matches. Germline CDR1 is GTSNPN and CDR2 is SVGIG (reference sequence). The CDR3 is 13 amino acids. The CDR3 DNA reads as TGTGCCTGGAGTCGGACAGGGCTCTATGGCTACACCTTC. Residues: CAWSRTGLYGYTF.

This clone was detected only once. This chain connects TRBV4-1 to TRBJ1-2; 7 bases agree with TRBD1. The CDR3 spans 14 residues. The trim removed 0 bases at V and 8 bases at J, leaving 6 bases unmatched. Germline V CDR1 and CDR2: MGHRA, YSYEKL. DNA for the CDR3: TGCGCCAGCAGCCAAGATCGCCAGGGGGGCGGCTACACCTTC. It yields the protein CASSQDRQGGGYTF.

V usage is TRBV13 and J usage is TRBJ2-3; 9 bases line up with TRBD1. Losses at the gene ends were 5 bases for V and 5 bases for J; bases not matched to a gene: 5. Germline CDR1 reads PRHDT; CDR2 reads FYEKMQ (reference sequence). The CDR3 sequence is 14 residues long. Written as DNA, the CDR3 is TGTGCCAGCAGCATCCGGGACAGGGAAGATACGCAGTATTTT. Its protein product is CASSIRDREDTQYF.

The chain employs TRBV7-9 and TRBJ1-6, with TRBD1 as a possible D gene (6 bases). This CDR3 region has 14 residues. Trimming pared 5 bases from V and 9 bases from J, leaving 14 bases between. Germline V gene lookup returns CDR1 SEHNR and CDR2 FQNEAQ (reference sequence). The CDR3 coding sequence is TGTGCCAGCAGCCAGACTGCAGGGGCTTCACCCCTCCACTTT. The encoded protein is CASSQTAGASPLHF.

CDR3: CASKSGQGMLLNTEAFF. In DNA form, the CDR3 reads TGTGCCAGTAAATCGGGGCAGGGGATGTTACTGAACACTGAAGCTTTCTTT. The rearrangement links TRBV19 to TRBJ1-1, with D tentatively TRBD1 (6 bases). The CDR3 extends over 17 amino acids. The V end lost 7 bases, the J end lost 0 bases, and 21 bases lay between the germline ends. The germline gives CDR1 LNHDA, CDR2 SQIVND (reference sequence).

The J gene is TRBJ1-1, the V gene TRBV18, with D unresolved. The CDR3 runs 15 residues. CDR1 and CDR2 from the germline V gene are KGHSH and LQKENI. V was trimmed by 5 bases and J by 5 bases, leaving 18 bases between them. As DNA, the CDR3 is TGTGCCAGCTCAGCCCCCGCGGAGGGTGGAACTGAAGCTTTCTTT. Its translation is CASSAPAEGGTEAFF.

The gene calls are TRBV5-5 and TRBJ1-2; D might be TRBD1 (5 bases). V gave up 3 bases and J gave up 4 bases, with 13 bases separating them. Germline loops: CDR1 SGHKS, CDR2 YYEKEE (reference sequence). The CDR3 covers 14 residues. CDR3 loop: CASSSDGGSYGYTF. The CDR3 DNA follows: TGTGCCAGCAGCTCTGATGGGGGGTCCTATGGCTACACCTTC. Supplemented by reference TRBV5-5 and TRBJ1-2, the full variable domain reads DAGVTQSPTHLIKTRGQQVTLRCSPISGHKSVSWYQQVLGQGPQFIFQYYEKEERGRGNFPDRFSARQFPNYSSELNVNALLLGDSALYLCASSSDGGSYGYTFGSGTRLTVV.

This clone has more than one count but fewer than ten. This chain links TRBV15 with TRBJ2-5, with D possibly matching TRBD2 (7 bases). V was trimmed by 0 bases and J by 5 bases, leaving 13 bases between them. The CDR3 is 15 amino acids. Germline CDR1 is LNHNV and CDR2 is YYDKDF (reference sequence). The CDR3 here is CATSRESGGSETQYF. Here the CDR3 DNA reads TGTGCCACCAGCAGAGAGTCGGGGGGCAGTGAGACCCAGTACTTC.

In DNA, the CDR3 is TGCGCCAGCAGCCCTGGACTAGCGGGGGCCTCTTCCTACGAGCAGTACTTC. Protein product: CASSPGLAGASSYEQYF. The chain joins TRBV5-1 to TRBJ2-7; 13 bases agree with TRBD2. J was trimmed by 1 base and V by 4 bases; bases with no gene match: 8. The CDR3 sequence is 17 residues long. Germline CDR1 reads SGHRS; CDR2 reads YFSETQ. The full variable domain, with the rest looked up from reference TRBV5-1 and TRBJ2-7, is KAGVTQTPRYLIKTRGQQVTLSCSPISGHRSVSWYQQTPGQGLQFLFEYFSETQRNKGNFPGRFSGRQFSNSRSEMNVSTLELGDSALYLCASSPGLAGASSYEQYFGPGTRLTVT.

This clone was counted only a few times. The J gene is TRBJ1-3, the V gene TRBV19; D is undetermined. The CDR3 sequence is 17 residues long. CDR1 is LNHDA and CDR2 is SQIVND in the germline V gene (reference sequence). Deletions cut 11 bases from V and 0 bases from J, with 23 bases between. The CDR3 coding sequence is TGTGCCGCAAAACACGGCGGGGTCCTCGACTCTGGAAACACCATATATTTT. As protein: CAAKHGGVLDSGNTIYF.

The V gene is TRBV5-8, the J gene TRBJ2-3, with 7 bases that match TRBD1. This CDR3 is 14 amino acids long. CDR1 and CDR2 (germline): SGHTS, YDEGEE. The J segment lost 1 base and the V segment lost 2 bases, leaving 1 base of the junction unmatched. CDR3 coding DNA: TGTGCCAGCAGCTTCGGACAGGGCACAGATACGCAGTATTTT. It specifies CASSFGQGTDTQYF.

The rearrangement uses TRBV18 and TRBJ2-1, with 8 bases that match TRBD1. Germline V lookup: CDR1 KGHSH, CDR2 LQKENI. V lost 5 bases and J lost 10; bases outside the gene matches: 10. CDR3 size: 14 residues. The CDR3 loop is CASSTGTGTWEQFF. As DNA, the CDR3 is TGTGCCAGCTCAACCGGGACAGGCACATGGGAGCAGTTCTTC.

This chain connects TRBV27 to TRBJ1-2, with D possibly matching TRBD1 (5 bases). The CDR3 runs to 14 residues. Trimming removed 4 bases from V and 3 bases from J, with 12 bases in between. Germline CDR1 is MNHEY and CDR2 is SMNVEV (reference sequence). The CDR3 is CASSSGGSDYGYTF. CDR3 sequence (DNA): TGTGCCAGCAGTTCGGGGGGATCGGACTATGGCTACACCTTC.

This clone was observed once. The gene calls are TRBV7-6 and TRBJ2-3; D might be TRBD2 (6 bases). Looked up from germline, CDR1 is SGHVS and CDR2 is FNYEAQ. This CDR3 spans 18 amino acids. Trimming left V 3 bases short and J 0 bases short, with 19 bases between. The CDR3 region is CASSFPAGLTSSTDTQYF. The DNA of the CDR3 is TGTGCCAGCAGCTTCCCAGCGGGCTTAACCTCTAGCACAGATACGCAGTATTTT.

The chain combines TRBV18 with TRBJ1-3; 7 nucleotides align to TRBD1. CDR1 and CDR2 (germline): KGHSH, LQKENI. The CDR3 is 14 amino acids. Trimming removed 4 bases from V and 3 bases from J; junction bases left unmatched: 3. The CDR3 loop is CASSRQGGGNTIYF. DNA of the CDR3: TGTGCCAGCTCACGACAGGGAGGTGGAAACACCATATATTTT.

The chain employs TRBV5-5 and TRBJ2-7; TRBD1 aligns across 9 bases. CDR1 SGHKS and CDR2 YYEKEE come from the germline V gene (reference sequence). The CDR3 runs 16 residues. V lost 3 bases, J lost 1 base, and 8 bases stayed unmatched. The CDR3 nucleotides are TGTGCCAGCAGCTCCGGGACAGGGATTTTGTCCTACGAGCAGTACTTC. Encoded protein: CASSSGTGILSYEQYF.

J is TRBJ2-5 and V is TRBV5-6; TRBD2 might be the D (5 bases). V lost 1 base and J 0 bases, leaving 19 bases between the germline ends. The CDR3 has 18 residues. Germline assignment: CDR1 SGHDT and CDR2 YYEEEE. The DNA for the CDR3 is TGTGCCAGCAGCTTGAGGGCGTACGAGCGGAGGTACCAAGAGACCCAGTACTTC. Translating it yields CASSLRAYERRYQETQYF.

The V call is TRBV6-5, the J call TRBJ1-1; perhaps TRBD1 as D (5 bases). Trimming left V 3 bases short and J 5 bases short, with 13 bases between. Germline V CDR1 and CDR2: MNHEY, SVGAGI. The length of the CDR3 is 14 residues. The CDR3 region has the DNA TGTGCCAGCAGTTATGACAGCGGGCGGACTGAAGCTTTCTTT. Translating gives CASSYDSGRTEAFF.